Included here is one T cell receptor (beta chain) sequence, with context. Its antigen is not known. Both 60 Vbeta primers and 13 Jbeta primers went into the PCR. The assay was immunoSEQ multiplex PCR, and TCRdb's table has in-frame clones only and misses some. The data contain about 150,000 clones, roughly 82% of them singletons. This sample was included in a study of cytomegalovirus exposure and HLA in healthy donors. Study at large: Early release data held 85 million or so unique TCRs from HLA-typed donors. Notes on the study in general: According to the study, 160 or so TCR beta chains were cytomegalovirus-associated.

V was clipped by 3 bases and J by 2 bases; unmatched bases: 4. Germline lookup yields CDR1 SGHNT and CDR2 YENEEA. CDR3 size: 16 residues. This TCR derives from a man between 50 and 59 years old in good health and CMV-seropositive. The rearrangement links TRBV11-3 to TRBJ2-6; 7 bases match TRBD2. The specimen sequenced was PBMCs. CDR3 region: CASSLTSLPGANVLTF. CDR3 bases: TGTGCCAGCAGCTTGACTAGCCTTCCTGGGGCCAACGTCCTGACTTTC.